The present T cell receptor beta chain was sequenced within a study of early T cells in non-severe SARS-CoV-2 infection. The wider study: Chains from this unsorted whole-blood bulk RNA could not be paired.

Findings and caveats of the study: Missing private and CD4 specificities, VDJdb matching favored anti-spike CD8 responses.

Unique molecular identifier tags were affixed to discrete cDNA molecules. One entry per CDR3 protein, called by TCRdb with MiXCR from the 5' RACE reads. This repertoire shows some 77,000 distinct CDR3 sequences, around 16% found once; its top ten account for about 3%. The CDR3 extends over 13 amino acids. Germline CDR1 LGHDT, CDR2 YNNKEL (reference sequence). V was cut by 4 bases and J by 7 bases, with 8 bases left in between. Remarks on this clonotype: Its specificity is not known.

This rearrangement joins TRBV3-1 to TRBJ1-6; perhaps TRBD1 as D (5 bases). This receptor was identified in an adult who was a healthcare worker with PCR-confirmed SARS-CoV-2 infection or an uninfected control (not recorded which). The specimen was whole blood. CDR3 sequence: CASSRTGNSPLHF. The CDR3 DNA reads TGTGCCAGCAGCCGAACAGGAAATTCACCCCTCCACTTT.